This entry lists 19 T cell receptor beta chains sequenced from one sample in a study of T-cell reconstitution after alpha-beta-depleted transplantation in children. Unique molecular identifiers were incorporated during preparation of the TCRbeta library. TCRdb passed the PCR reads through MiXCR, listing each CDR3 protein once. The table records over 150,000 distinct CDR3 sequences, 6.6% of them present only once. This specimen was PBMCs, taken before TCRalphabeta/CD19-depleted stem cell transplant. The receptors stem from a boy younger than 10 with acute lymphoblastic leukemia, due to receive a stem cell transplant.

This clonotype was counted many times. The CDR3 nucleotides read TGTGCCAGCAGCTTCGGGGAGGGAGGACGCAATGAGCAGTTCTTC. Protein product: CASSFGEGGRNEQFF. This sequence joins TRBV7-9 and TRBJ2-1; the match to TRBD2 covers 7 bases. CDR1 is SEHNR and CDR2 is FQNEAQ in the germline V gene (reference sequence). Trimming cost V 3 bases and J 6 bases; bases outside gene matches: 8. The CDR3 loop spans 15 amino acids.

This clonotype was recorded a few times. The CDR3 protein is CASSYSPGGIDTQYF. The CDR3 DNA follows: TGTGCCAGCAGTTACTCCCCCGGGGGGATCGATACGCAGTATTTT. The chain couples TRBV6-5 to TRBJ2-3, with TRBD2 matching over 7 bases. Trimming cost V 0 bases and J 6 bases; bases outside gene matches: 6. CDR3 length equals 15 residues. Germline-derived CDR1 and CDR2 are MNHEY and SVGAGI.

This clonotype has ten or more counts. The chain recombines TRBV4-3 with TRBJ2-1, with D hard to call. The ends were cut back, 0 bases at V and 5 bases at J, with 17 bases in the middle. Germline V gene sequence: CDR1 LGHNA, CDR2 YSLEER. The CDR3 sequence is 17 residues long. The CDR3 protein is CASSQDLWLPLDNEQFF. Here the CDR3 DNA reads TGCGCCAGCAGCCAAGATTTATGGCTCCCACTCGACAATGAGCAGTTCTTC.

This clonotype was seen more than once but under ten times. The J gene is TRBJ2-2, the V gene TRBV7-3, with D maybe TRBD2 (5 bases). Germline V gene data show CDR1 as SGHTA and CDR2 as FQGTGA. The CDR3 has 13 amino acids. Trimming shortened V by 7 bases and J by 4 bases, and 10 bases separated the two germline ends. The DNA of the CDR3 is TGTGCCAGCACTCCCGAGGGCACCGGGGAGCTGTTTTTT. Translation: CASTPEGTGELFF.

This clonotype was picked up a small number of times. The gene calls are TRBV2 and TRBJ2-5; either TRBD1 or TRBD2 may fit D (6 bases each). Looked up from germline, CDR1 is SNHLY and CDR2 is FYNNEI. Trimming removed 6 bases at V and 4 bases at J, with 15 bases between. This CDR3 region has 14 residues. The CDR3 is CASRQGEGGETQYF. In DNA form, the CDR3 reads TGTGCCAGCAGACAGGGCGAGGGGGGAGAGACCCAGTACTTC.

This clonotype was seen repeatedly, ten times or more. The chain combines TRBV12-3 or TRBV12-4 with TRBJ2-3; a possible D gene is TRBD1 (6 bases). Trimming pared 10 bases from V and 2 bases from J, leaving 16 bases between. The CDR3 covers 14 residues. DNA of the CDR3: TGTGCCATCACCCAGGGACATACCACAGATACGCAGTATTTT. Translated, it gives CAITQGHTTDTQYF.

At least ten counts were recorded for this clonotype. The chain employs TRBV18 and TRBJ1-2, with 8 bases fitting TRBD1. The germline V gene has CDR1 KGHSH and CDR2 LQKENI. This CDR3 is 14 amino acids long. With V trimmed by 5 bases and J by 4 bases, 6 bases remained unmatched. DNA of the CDR3: TGTGCCAGCTCATCTTCAGGGGGCGGCTATGGCTACACCTTC. It is translated as CASSSSGGGYGYTF.

There are a few counts of this clonotype. The chain links TRBV10-3 to TRBJ2-7, with D tentatively TRBD2 (6 bases). V was clipped by 8 bases and J by 6 bases, with 17 bases between them. The CDR3 sequence is 13 residues long. Germline V gene lookup returns CDR1 ENHRY and CDR2 SYGVKD. The CDR3 loop reads CAIRDPQGGEQYF. Here the CDR3 DNA reads TGTGCCATCCGGGACCCTCAGGGAGGCGAGCAGTACTTC.

The J gene is TRBJ2-2, the V gene TRBV20-1, with D possibly being TRBD2 (6 bases). Germline V lookup: CDR1 DFQATT, CDR2 SNEGSKA (reference sequence). CDR3 length: 15 residues. Trimming removed 3 bases at V and 4 bases at J, with 15 bases between. CDR3 amino acids: CSARGEDLFTGELFF. The CDR3, as DNA: TGCAGTGCTAGGGGGGAGGACCTGTTCACCGGGGAGCTGTTTTTT.

In this sample, this clonotype turned up many times. This chain joins TRBV5-5 and TRBJ2-3; 8 bases map to TRBD2. V was clipped by 4 bases and J by 5 bases; unmatched bases: 9. Germline assignment: CDR1 SGHKS and CDR2 YYEKEE (reference sequence). The CDR3 has 15 amino acids. CDR3 amino acids: CASSPGGRIVDTQYF. For the CDR3, the DNA is TGTGCCAGCAGCCCGGGCGGGAGGATCGTAGATACGCAGTATTTT.

This clonotype was seen ten or more times. CDR3: CASSPSAYEQYF. CDR3 coding DNA: TGTGCCAGCAGCCCTTCGGCCTACGAGCAGTACTTC. The rearrangement joins TRBV7-2 to TRBJ2-7, with D hard to call. Between the trimmed V and J ends, which lost 5 bases and 2 bases, there was a span of 7 bases. CDR3 length equals 12 residues. Germline loops: CDR1 SGHTA, CDR2 FQGNSA.

This clonotype appeared many times. The V gene is TRBV28, the J gene TRBJ2-7, with TRBD1 as a possible D gene (5 bases). CDR1 and CDR2 from the germline V gene are MDHEN and SYDVKM. The CDR3 loop spans 12 amino acids. The ends were cut back, 3 bases at V and 6 bases at J, with 9 bases in the middle. This CDR3 is CASSFFGAEQYF. The CDR3, as DNA: TGTGCCAGCAGTTTTTTTGGGGCCGAGCAGTACTTC.

This clonotype showed up many times. The chain uses TRBV28 and TRBJ2-7; TRBD1 aligns across 7 bases. J was trimmed by 3 bases and V by 3 bases; bases with no gene match: 8. Germline CDR1 and CDR2: MDHEN and SYDVKM. This CDR3 has 15 residues. The CDR3 loop is CASSFSGGSHYEQYF. As DNA, the CDR3 is TGTGCCAGCAGTTTTTCAGGGGGATCCCACTACGAGCAGTACTTC.

V is TRBV5-1 and J is TRBJ1-6, with 7 bases aligning to TRBD1. Germline-derived CDR1 and CDR2 are SGHRS and YFSETQ. The CDR3 loop spans 15 amino acids. With 4 bases clipped from V and 7 bases from J, the junction kept 8 bases outside the gene matches. CDR3 sequence reads: CASSGTDRSNSPLHF. CDR3 bases: TGCGCCAGCAGCGGGACGGACAGGAGCAATTCACCCCTCCACTTT.

This clonotype was seen ten or more times. The chain links TRBV11-2 to TRBJ1-3; the D gene is possibly TRBD1 (6 bases). The germline gives CDR1 SGHAT, CDR2 FQNNGV. The CDR3 loop spans 14 amino acids. V lost 6 bases to trimming and J lost 2 bases, with 11 bases between them. The CDR3 DNA follows: TGTGCCAGCAGGTTAACAGGGACTGGAAACACCATATATTTT. It codes for CASRLTGTGNTIYF. The whole variable domain, remainder taken from reference TRBV11-2 and TRBJ1-3, is EAGVAQSPRYKIIEKRQSVAFWCNPISGHATLYWYQQILGQGPKLLIQFQNNGVVDDSQLPKDRFSAERLKGVDSTLKIQPAKLEDSAVYLCASRLTGTGNTIYFGEGSWLTVV.

The sample holds many counts of this clonotype. This sequence joins TRBV11-2 and TRBJ1-1; no firm D call. The CDR3 totals 15 residues. Germline CDR1 SGHAT, CDR2 FQNNGV. Between the trimmed V and J ends, which lost 1 base and 1 base, there was a span of 10 bases. In DNA, the CDR3 is TGTGCCAGCAGCTTAGGTCACCGACAGAACACTGAAGCTTTCTTT. The encoded protein is CASSLGHRQNTEAFF.

In this sample, this clonotype turned up many times. This sequence joins TRBV20-1 and TRBJ2-1, with D perhaps TRBD1 or TRBD2 (6 bases each). This CDR3 is 14 amino acids long. V shed 5 bases and J shed 6 bases, with 17 bases lying between them. Germline-derived CDR1 and CDR2 are DFQATT and SNEGSKA (reference sequence). In nucleotides, the CDR3 is TGCAGTGCTCGGGCGGGGCTCAGGGGCAATGAGCAGTTCTTC. Translating it yields CSARAGLRGNEQFF.

This clonotype was detected only a few times. This rearrangement joins TRBV18 to TRBJ2-7; D may correspond to TRBD1 or TRBD2 (5 bases each). The ends were cut back, 3 bases at V and 2 bases at J, with 11 bases in the middle. The CDR3 has 14 amino acids. Per the germline V gene, CDR1 is KGHSH and CDR2 is LQKENI. CDR3: CASSPGEEPYEQYF. As DNA, the CDR3 is TGTGCCAGCTCACCGGGGGAAGAACCCTACGAGCAGTACTTC.

In this sample, this clonotype turned up a few times. J is TRBJ2-2 and V is TRBV20-1; 11 bases fit TRBD2. Trimming cost V 2 bases and J 5 bases; bases outside gene matches: 10. From germline, CDR1 is DFQATT and CDR2 SNEGSKA (reference sequence). The CDR3 extends over 17 amino acids. The CDR3 nucleotides are TGCAGTGCTAGAAGTGTCGGACTAGCGGGTGAGACCGGGGAGCTGTTTTTT. This encodes CSARSVGLAGETGELFF.